One sample yielded the 19 T cell receptor beta chains listed below, sequenced in a study of blood T cell repertoires in COVID-19. Profiled with immunoSEQ multiplex PCR; TCRdb holds only in-frame clones, not every one. Of roughly 130,000 clones listed, approximately 84% are singletons. Specimen: PBMCs or T cells enriched from blood (not recorded which). The receptors derive from a woman between 45 and 60 years old with acute COVID-19.

This chain joins TRBV7-9 and TRBJ1-1; D not resolved. Germline V CDR1 and CDR2: SEHNR, FQNEAQ (reference sequence). The CDR3 contains 16 residues. The V end lost 3 bases, the J end lost 5 bases, and 19 bases lay between the germline ends. As DNA, the CDR3 is TGTGCCAGCAGCTTTGACCCCGGGAGAGTAGGAACTGAAGCTTTCTTT. Its translation: CASSFDPGRVGTEAFF. Full variable domain (outside the CDR3, taken from reference TRBV7-9 and TRBJ1-1): DTGVSQNPRHKITKRGQNVTFRCDPISEHNRLYWYRQTLGQGPEFLTYFQNEAQLEKSRLLSDRFSAERPKGSFSTLEIQRTEQGDSAMYLCASSFDPGRVGTEAFFGQGTRLTVV.

The chain has TRBV6-5 and TRBJ1-4; TRBD1 is a possible D gene (6 bases). The germline V gene has CDR1 MNHEY and CDR2 SVGAGI. Trimming pared 8 bases from V and 7 bases from J, leaving 14 bases between. There are 13 residues in the CDR3. This CDR3 is CASAWSQGEKLFF. The CDR3 coding sequence is TGTGCCAGCGCCTGGTCACAGGGTGAAAAACTGTTTTTT.

The chain is built from TRBV18 and TRBJ2-5; D is perhaps TRBD1 (5 bases). This CDR3 comprises 16 residues. CDR1 and CDR2 from the germline V gene are KGHSH and LQKENI. V was pared by 3 bases and J by 2 bases, with 16 bases between. CDR3 amino acids: CASSPFQTGQQETQYF. The CDR3 DNA follows: TGTGCCAGCTCACCCTTCCAAACAGGACAACAAGAGACCCAGTACTTC.

This clone was counted a single time. This sequence joins TRBV19 and TRBJ2-1, with D perhaps matching TRBD2 (7 bases). V lost 8 bases and J 0 bases, leaving 14 bases between the germline ends. Looked up from germline, CDR1 is LNHDA and CDR2 is SQIVND (reference sequence). The CDR3 has 15 residues. CDR3 DNA: TGTGCCAGTGATAGGGGGGGGAGCTCCTACAATGAGCAGTTCTTC. As protein: CASDRGGSSYNEQFF.

The chain recombines TRBV11-3 with TRBJ2-1, with 13 positions matching TRBD2. The length of the CDR3 is 15 residues. V trimming: 5 bases; J trimming: 7 bases; junction bases outside the gene matches: 5. Germline assignment: CDR1 SGHNT and CDR2 YENEEA. The DNA for the CDR3 is TGTGCCAGCAGCGTAGGACTAGCGGGAGTGAATGAGCAGTTCTTC. It yields the protein CASSVGLAGVNEQFF.

The chain links TRBV13 to TRBJ1-5, with 8 bases aligning to TRBD1. V lost 0 bases and J lost 2; bases outside the gene matches: 0. The V gene's germline CDR1 is PRHDT and CDR2 FYEKMQ (reference sequence). The CDR3 is made up of 15 amino acids. CDR3 protein: CASSLGTGGNQPQHF. Here the CDR3 DNA reads TGTGCCAGCAGCTTAGGGACAGGGGGCAATCAGCCCCAGCATTTT. The complete variable domain, with remaining parts taken from reference TRBV13 and TRBJ1-5, reads AAGVIQSPRHLIKEKRETATLKCYPIPRHDTVYWYQQGPGQDPQFLISFYEKMQSDKGSIPDRFSAQQFSDYHSELNMSSLELGDSALYFCASSLGTGGNQPQHFGDGTRLSIL.

The chain carries TRBV4-1 and TRBJ1-1; D is ambiguous. This CDR3 comprises 15 residues. V was cut by 0 bases and J by 0 bases, with 8 bases left in between. From germline, CDR1 is MGHRA and CDR2 YSYEKL. The CDR3 reads CASSQDEGLNTEAFF. Here the CDR3 DNA reads TGCGCCAGCAGCCAAGATGAGGGCCTGAACACTGAAGCTTTCTTT.

The chain employs TRBV12-3 or TRBV12-4 and TRBJ1-2; D remains ambiguous. V was shortened by 6 bases and J by 0 bases, with 8 bases between the two germline ends. The CDR3 runs to 13 residues. CDR3 sequence reads: CASREAANYGYTF. CDR3 DNA: TGTGCCAGCAGGGAGGCAGCTAACTATGGCTACACCTTC.

V usage is TRBV28 and J usage is TRBJ1-2; maybe TRBD1 (5 bases). V lost 2 bases and J 8 bases, leaving 9 bases between the germline ends. Germline loops: CDR1 MDHEN, CDR2 SYDVKM. The CDR3 length is 12 residues. CDR3 sequence (DNA): TGTGCCAGCAGTTTACCCCAGGGCGGCTACACCTTC. This gives the protein CASSLPQGGYTF.

This chain links TRBV9 with TRBJ1-3; possibly TRBD1 for D (5 bases). The germline V gene encodes CDR1 SGDLS and CDR2 YYNGEE. CDR3 length: 12 amino acids. Trimming cost V 3 bases and J 11 bases, with 12 bases left between them. The CDR3 bases are TGTGCCAGCAGCGAGGGGCAGCGCTCCATATATTTT. The encoded protein is CASSEGQRSIYF.

This chain connects TRBV5-1 to TRBJ1-2, with D possibly matching TRBD1 (6 bases). V lost 0 bases and J 5 bases, leaving 11 bases between the germline ends. CDR3 length: 14 residues. Germline V lookup: CDR1 SGHRS, CDR2 YFSETQ. CDR3 nucleotides: TGCGCCAGCAGCTTGGACAGGGATACTTATGGCTACACCTTC. Encoded protein: CASSLDRDTYGYTF.

This chain joins TRBV7-8 and TRBJ1-6, with TRBD1 as a possible D gene (5 bases). This CDR3 is built from 13 residues. Per the germline V gene, CDR1 is SGHVS and CDR2 is FQNEAQ. The germline V and J ends were trimmed by 2 bases and 15 bases, with 14 bases remaining between them. CDR3 nucleotides: TGTGCCAGCAGCTTACTTTACGGGGGGTTCCTCCACTTT. It codes for CASSLLYGGFLHF. The full variable domain, in which reference TRBV7-8 and TRBJ1-6 provide the parts outside the CDR3, is GAGVSQSPRYKVAKRGQDVALRCDPISGHVSLFWYQQALGQGPEFLTYFQNEAQLDKSGLPSDRFFAERPEGSVSTLKIQRTQQEDSAVYLCASSLLYGGFLHFGNGTRLTVT.

The V call is TRBV24-1, the J call TRBJ2-1, with 8 positions matching TRBD2. Germline V CDR1 and CDR2: KGHDR, SFDVKD. CDR3 size: 14 residues. V lost 7 bases, J lost 7 bases, and 8 bases stayed unmatched. The CDR3: CATSAVAGRNEQFF. DNA for the CDR3: TGTGCCACCAGCGCCGTAGCGGGACGGAATGAGCAGTTCTTC.

At least ten counts were recorded for this clone. The rearrangement links TRBV7-6 to TRBJ1-5, with 9 bases that match TRBD1. V lost 5 bases, J lost 4 bases, and 9 bases stayed unmatched. The CDR3 spans 16 residues. Germline V gene lookup returns CDR1 SGHVS and CDR2 FNYEAQ. The CDR3 loop reads CASSPYPQGANQPQHF. The CDR3 DNA follows: TGTGCCAGCAGCCCCTATCCACAGGGGGCAAATCAGCCCCAGCATTTT.

The chain has TRBV6-1 and TRBJ1-2; 7 bases agree with TRBD1. This CDR3 comprises 16 residues. CDR1 and CDR2 from the germline V gene are MNHNS and SASEGT. The V gene end was trimmed by 0 bases and the J gene end by 4 bases; junction bases not matched to a gene: 8. CDR3 DNA sequence: TGTGCCAGCAGTGAAGCGGCAGAGACAGGGAGCTATGGCTACACCTTC. As protein: CASSEAAETGSYGYTF.

This clone has only a few counts. CDR3 sequence (DNA): TGTGCCAGCAGCCCCTCCGGGGCCAACGTCCTGACTTTC. Its protein product is CASSPSGANVLTF. The rearrangement joins TRBV7-3 to TRBJ2-6; no definite D call. CDR1 and CDR2 (germline): SGHTA, FQGTGA. The V end lost 5 bases, the J end lost 4 bases, and 6 bases lay between the germline ends. The CDR3 runs to 13 residues. Drawing the rest from reference TRBV7-3 and TRBJ2-6, the complete variable domain is GAGVSQTPSNKVTEKGKYVELRCDPISGHTALYWYRQSLGQGPEFLIYFQGTGAADDSGLPNDRFFAVRPEGSVSTLKIQRTERGDSAVYLCASSPSGANVLTFGAGSRLTVL.

This chain uses TRBV14 with TRBJ2-1; 7 positions match TRBD1. V dropped 4 bases and J dropped 4; count of bases not matched to a gene: 10. In germline, CDR1 is SGHDN, CDR2 FVKESK. The CDR3 sequence is 16 residues long. CDR3 residues: CASSPIGRGLYNEQFF. Written as DNA, the CDR3 is TGTGCCAGCAGCCCCATCGGTAGGGGGCTGTACAATGAGCAGTTCTTC.

The rearrangement links TRBV6-5 to TRBJ2-6, with a possible D match to TRBD1 (6 bases). The V gene's germline CDR1 is MNHEY and CDR2 SVGAGI. Trimming removed 5 bases at V and 4 bases at J, with 9 bases between. The CDR3 extends over 14 amino acids. The CDR3 DNA reads TGTGCCAGCAGTCGGACAGCCGGGGCCAACGTCCTGACTTTC. Its translation is CASSRTAGANVLTF.

This sequence joins TRBV7-2 and TRBJ2-1, with D unclear. Germline-derived CDR1 and CDR2 are SGHTA and FQGNSA. This CDR3 spans 16 amino acids. V was clipped by 2 bases and J by 5 bases, with 16 bases between them. The CDR3 sequence: CASSLSPVVINNEQFF. The DNA for the CDR3 is TGTGCCAGCAGCTTAAGCCCGGTGGTAATAAACAATGAGCAGTTCTTC.